In this sample, the clone carrying this TCR beta chain turned up many times. The hyperthyroidism patients, aged 18 to 65, had been newly diagnosed, with under 2 months' duration. As diagnostic evidence, clinical symptoms, serum thyroxine, TRAb, thyroid ultrasound and orbital computed tomography were relied upon. The data derive from a study of Graves' ophthalmopathy and Graves' hyperthyroidism. Amplifying from RNA transcripts, the study obtained TCR beta CDR3 regions. A first-round RT-PCR used HTBI primers, followed by a second-round multiplex PCR. TCRdb fed the multiplex PCR reads into MiXCR, producing one record per CDR3 protein. Of around 520,000 distinct CDR3 sequences listed, 35% to 45% are singletons. CDR1 is SGHRS and CDR2 is YFSETQ in the germline V gene. This CDR3 has 14 amino acids. Trimming shortened V by 0 bases and J by 1 base, and 4 bases separated the two germline ends.

The receptor comes from an adult man with Graves' hyperthyroidism. This chain uses TRBV5-1 with TRBJ2-2; no clear D gene. Material: peripheral blood or thyroid tissue (not recorded which). The CDR3 nucleotides read TGCGCCAGCAGCTTGGTTATGAACACCGGGGAGCTGTTTTTT. Amino acid sequence: CASSLVMNTGELFF. Complete variable domain (other parts from reference TRBV5-1 and TRBJ2-2): KAGVTQTPRYLIKTRGQQVTLSCSPISGHRSVSWYQQTPGQGLQFLFEYFSETQRNKGNFPGRFSGRQFSNSRSEMNVSTLELGDSALYLCASSLVMNTGELFFGEGSRLTVL.